One sample yielded the 2 T cell receptor beta chains listed below, sequenced in a study of blood T cell repertoires in COVID-19. Measured with immunoSEQ multiplex PCR; TCRdb has only the in-frame clones, and not every one. The table includes about 260,000 clones, around nine tenths detected once. What was sequenced was peripheral blood. Every receptor here comes from a woman in her 30s with COVID-19, enrolled during active disease.

The V gene is TRBV24-1, the J gene TRBJ2-7; D is possibly TRBD2 (5 bases). Deletions cut 4 bases from V and 5 bases from J, with 17 bases between. CDR1 and CDR2 (germline): KGHDR, SFDVKD. The CDR3 consists of 15 residues. This CDR3 reads CATSDPMGRVNEQYF. The CDR3 coding sequence is TGTGCCACCAGTGACCCCATGGGGAGAGTAAACGAGCAGTACTTC.

V usage is TRBV6-1 and J usage is TRBJ1-1; D possibly corresponds to TRBD1 (6 bases). Trimming cost V 0 bases and J 3 bases, with 11 bases left between them. Germline CDR1 is MNHNS and CDR2 is SASEGT. This CDR3 is 15 amino acids long. The CDR3 region is CASSEAWGLDTEAFF. Written as DNA, the CDR3 is TGTGCCAGCAGTGAAGCTTGGGGGCTAGACACTGAAGCTTTCTTT.